This TCR beta chain stems from a study of cytomegalovirus exposure and HLA in healthy donors. PCR was performed using 60 Vbeta and 13 Jbeta primers. Data came from immunoSEQ multiplex PCR; TCRdb stores just in-frame clones and leaves some out. The sample records some 170,000 clones, 60% to 80% being singletons. The CDR3 loop spans 15 amino acids. Germline loops: CDR1 SGHNT, CDR2 YENEEA. The V and J ends lost 5 bases and 5 bases, in that order; junction bases with no gene match: 8. The clonotype originates from a man between 18 and 29 years old in good health and CMV-seropositive. Sequencing used PBMCs. This sequence joins TRBV11-3 and TRBJ2-5; 10 bases line up with TRBD1. Written as DNA, the CDR3 is TGTGCCAGCAGCATTGGACAGGGGGAGGGGGAGACCCAGTACTTC. This sequence encodes CASSIGQGEGETQYF.